The 31 T cell receptor beta chains in this list originate from one sample, sequenced in a study of vaccination effects on CD4 cells after COVID-19. Their recognized antigens are unknown. Sequencing followed a ViraFEST assay step that expanded antigen-specific CD4+ T cells with viral peptide pools. Following culture for around 10 days, CD4+ T cells were isolated. Vaccination of participants consisted of two doses of either the BNT162b2 or mRNA-1273 vaccine. Libraries were prepared by immunoSEQ multiplex PCR; TCRdb keeps only in-frame clonotypes and omits some of them. The sample records 65,000 to 70,000 clones, roughly 76% being singletons. The material was CD4+ T cells from PBMCs cultured with HCoV-OC43 spike peptides, obtained after COVID-19 vaccination. This sample's subset: HCoV-OC43 spike overlapping peptide pool stimulation. All receptors come from a human donor who received a COVID-19 vaccine.

This chain links TRBV7-9 with TRBJ1-6, with D perhaps TRBD1 (5 bases). The CDR3 sequence is 13 residues long. V lost 5 bases and J 7 bases, leaving 9 bases between the germline ends. Germline V gives CDR1 SEHNR, CDR2 FQNEAQ (reference sequence). CDR3 bases: TGTGCCAGCAGCCAGAGACAGAATTCACCCCTCCACTTT. It encodes CASSQRQNSPLHF.

The chain is built from TRBV6-6 and TRBJ1-4; no reliable D call. Trimming stripped 0 bases from V and 10 bases from J, with 9 bases between. This CDR3 has 13 residues. Germline CDR1 is MNHNY and CDR2 is SVGAGI (reference sequence). In DNA form, the CDR3 reads TGTGCCAGCAGTTACTCGCGGCGGGGAAAACTGTTTTTT. Encoded protein: CASSYSRRGKLFF.

The chain is built from TRBV12-3 or TRBV12-4 and TRBJ1-2, with 9 positions matching TRBD1. This CDR3 spans 13 amino acids. The trim removed 6 bases at V and 8 bases at J, leaving 7 bases unmatched. Written as DNA, the CDR3 is TGTGCCAGCAGGGGACAGGGCGAGCGAGGCTACACCTTC. Protein sequence: CASRGQGERGYTF.

The chain joins TRBV6-5 to TRBJ2-7; TRBD1 is a possible D gene (7 bases). V was shortened by 6 bases and J by 2 bases, with 17 bases between the two germline ends. The CDR3 is made up of 15 amino acids. Germline CDR1 reads MNHEY; CDR2 reads SVGAGI. The CDR3 is CASRRGRDRPYEQYV. CDR3 sequence (DNA): TGTGCCAGCAGACGGGGGCGGGACAGACCCTACGAGCAGTACGTC.

This rearrangement joins TRBV10-3 to TRBJ2-1; 12 nucleotides agree with TRBD2. The germline V gene has CDR1 ENHRY and CDR2 SYGVKD. The trim removed 6 bases at V and 7 bases at J, leaving 10 bases unmatched. CDR3 length: 16 amino acids. The DNA of the CDR3 is TGTGCCATCAGGGATCTGTCTAGCGGGGGGGGGAATGAGCAGTTCTTC. It is translated as CAIRDLSSGGGNEQFF.

V usage is TRBV6-5 and J usage is TRBJ1-2, with TRBD1 as a possible D gene (5 bases). Trimming stripped 5 bases from V and 3 bases from J, with 10 bases between. From germline, CDR1 is MNHEY and CDR2 SVGAGI. The CDR3 runs 13 residues. DNA of the CDR3: TGTGCCAGCAGTCGGACACTTTACTATGGCTACACCTTC. This encodes CASSRTLYYGYTF.

Sample share makes this clone medium-sized. The V and J genes are TRBV28 and TRBJ2-7; 16 bases line up with TRBD2. The germline V gene encodes CDR1 MDHEN and CDR2 SYDVKM. CDR3 length: 16 residues. V was pared by 5 bases and J by 2 bases, with 3 bases of the junction left unmatched. The CDR3: CASSPGTSGGAYEQYV. The CDR3 coding sequence is TGTGCCAGCAGTCCTGGGACTAGCGGGGGGGCCTACGAGCAGTACGTC.

The J gene is TRBJ1-1, the V gene TRBV18; possibly TRBD1 for D (5 bases). Germline loops: CDR1 KGHSH, CDR2 LQKENI. V was pared by 0 bases and J by 5 bases, with 16 bases between. This CDR3 contains 16 residues. DNA for the CDR3: TGTGCCAGCTCACCACCGAAAGGCAGGGTGGGGACTGAAGCTTTCTTT. Translated: CASSPPKGRVGTEAFF.

The rearrangement joins TRBV11-2 to TRBJ2-3; D unclear. CDR1 and CDR2 (germline): SGHAT, FQNNGV. This CDR3 spans 13 amino acids. V was cut by 0 bases and J by 7 bases, with 8 bases left in between. The CDR3 nucleotides are TGTGCCAGCAGCTTAGAAGGTCTTCATACGCAGTATTTT. It yields the protein CASSLEGLHTQYF.

The V gene is TRBV5-4, the J gene TRBJ2-3; TRBD2 is a possible D gene (5 bases). The germline V and J ends were trimmed by 7 bases and 2 bases, with 14 bases remaining between them. The CDR3 spans 14 residues. Germline CDR1 and CDR2: SGHNT and YYREEE (reference sequence). The CDR3 region has the DNA TGTGCCAGCTATCGGGGATCCGACACAGATACGCAGTATTTT. This codes for CASYRGSDTDTQYF.

In its sample, this clone was seen a few times. The chain is built from TRBV27 and TRBJ2-3, with D possibly called TRBD1 or TRBD2 (6 bases each). The V gene's germline CDR1 is MNHEY and CDR2 SMNVEV (reference sequence). CDR3 length: 17 residues. Trimming removed 0 bases from V and 4 bases from J, with 17 bases in between. The CDR3, as DNA: TGTGCCAGCAGTTTATCGATACCGGGGGCGGGGTCAGATACGCAGTATTTT. Its protein product is CASSLSIPGAGSDTQYF.

This clone has a handful of counts. The chain recombines TRBV5-1 with TRBJ1-2, with D unresolved. Trimming shortened V by 0 bases and J by 6 bases, and 9 bases separated the two germline ends. In germline, CDR1 is SGHRS, CDR2 YFSETQ. The CDR3 runs to 13 residues. The CDR3 DNA follows: TGCGCCAGCAGCTTGGATAAGGGAGATGGCTACACCTTC. Protein product: CASSLDKGDGYTF. The variable domain in full, with the rest retrieved from reference TRBV5-1 and TRBJ1-2, is KAGVTQTPRYLIKTRGQQVTLSCSPISGHRSVSWYQQTPGQGLQFLFEYFSETQRNKGNFPGRFSGRQFSNSRSEMNVSTLELGDSALYLCASSLDKGDGYTFGSGTRLTVV.

The chain joins TRBV30 to TRBJ2-5; D remains unclear. Germline V gene lookup returns CDR1 GTSNPN and CDR2 SVGIG (reference sequence). Deletions cut 2 bases from V and 4 bases from J, with 14 bases between. The CDR3 runs 14 residues. The chain's CDR3 is CAWSSIIRAETQYF. The CDR3 nucleotides read TGTGCCTGGAGTTCAATCATACGGGCAGAGACCCAGTACTTC.

This clone was seen only a few times. This sequence joins TRBV10-1 and TRBJ1-1; weak D call: TRBD1 (5 bases). The CDR3 covers 13 residues. V lost 0 bases and J lost 7, with 9 bases in between. Germline CDR1 is WNHNN and CDR2 is SYGVQD (reference sequence). Here the CDR3 reads CASSESAGFEAFF. Here the CDR3 DNA reads TGCGCCAGCAGTGAGTCAGCAGGGTTTGAAGCTTTCTTT.

Only one count was recorded for this clone. V is TRBV5-1 and J is TRBJ1-1; D gene uncertain. This CDR3 has 15 residues. CDR1 is SGHRS, CDR2 YFSETQ, per germline. Trimming removed 0 bases from V and 1 base from J, with 10 bases in between. In nucleotides, the CDR3 is TGCGCCAGCAGCTTGGAGGGTTACGGGAACACTGAAGCTTTCTTT. Protein product: CASSLEGYGNTEAFF.

J is TRBJ2-2 and V is TRBV6-2 or TRBV6-3, with D perhaps TRBD1 or TRBD2 (5 bases each). The CDR3 runs to 15 residues. V was clipped by 6 bases and J by 5 bases, with 16 bases between them. From germline, CDR1 is MNHEY and CDR2 SVGEGT. CDR3 amino acids: CASSGTQPLTGELFF. The CDR3 DNA sequence: TGTGCCAGCAGCGGGACCCAACCTTTGACCGGGGAGCTGTTTTTT.

This rearrangement joins TRBV6-4 to TRBJ1-4; D is undetermined. V was shortened by 0 bases and J by 0 bases, with 5 bases between the two germline ends. Per germline, CDR1 MRHNA and CDR2 SNTAGT. CDR3 size: 15 residues. CDR3 coding DNA: TGTGCCAGCAGTGACTCGAGGGCAACTAATGAAAAACTGTTTTTT. Its protein is CASSDSRATNEKLFF.

This chain joins TRBV19 and TRBJ1-1; D possibly corresponds to TRBD1 (6 bases). Between the trimmed V and J ends, which lost 6 bases and 1 base, there was a span of 9 bases. CDR1 LNHDA and CDR2 SQIVND come from the germline V gene (reference sequence). The CDR3 loop spans 13 amino acids. CDR3: CASSPRGNTEAFF. DNA of the CDR3: TGTGCCAGTAGCCCCAGGGGGAACACTGAAGCTTTCTTT.

J is TRBJ2-7 and V is TRBV2; D is possibly TRBD1 or TRBD2 (5 bases each). Trimming shortened V by 6 bases and J by 2 bases, and 11 bases separated the two germline ends. From germline, CDR1 is SNHLY and CDR2 FYNNEI. There are 13 residues in the CDR3. The CDR3 protein is CASSRDGTYEQYV. CDR3 nucleotides: TGTGCCAGCAGCCGGGACGGGACCTACGAGCAGTACGTC.

The V gene is TRBV19, the J gene TRBJ1-1; D remains unclear. CDR1 and CDR2 (germline): LNHDA, SQIVND (reference sequence). The CDR3 is 14 amino acids. V was trimmed by 4 bases and J by 5 bases, leaving 14 bases between them. The CDR3 sequence is CASSRSRGDTEAFF. The CDR3 nucleotides are TGTGCCAGTAGTAGGTCTCGGGGTGATACTGAAGCTTTCTTT.

The chain couples TRBV4-1 to TRBJ1-6, with D possibly being TRBD1 (6 bases). Germline-derived CDR1 and CDR2 are MGHRA and YSYEKL. The CDR3 has 14 amino acids. The V end was cut by 6 bases, the J end by 6 bases, with 12 bases between. CDR3 bases: TGCGCCAGCAGGCACACAGGGAGTAATTCACCCCTCCACTTT. It translates to CASRHTGSNSPLHF.

In its sample, this clone was seen a few times. The chain combines TRBV5-5 with TRBJ1-1; no clear D gene. V lost 0 bases and J 0 bases, leaving 12 bases between the germline ends. Germline V lookup: CDR1 SGHKS, CDR2 YYEKEE (reference sequence). This CDR3 is 16 amino acids long. The CDR3 reads CASSLVGGSMNTEAFF. The CDR3 DNA follows: TGTGCCAGCAGCTTGGTGGGTGGGAGCATGAACACTGAAGCTTTCTTT.

Here the CDR3 reads CASSQQVNANTGELFF. The CDR3 bases are TGCGCCAGCAGCCAACAGGTAAACGCGAACACCGGGGAGCTGTTTTTT. The chain employs TRBV4-1 and TRBJ2-2; D gene unclear. V shed 2 bases and J shed 0 bases, with 10 bases lying between them. The CDR3 runs to 16 residues. Germline CDR1 and CDR2: MGHRA and YSYEKL.

The chain has TRBV7-3 and TRBJ2-3, with 8 bases that match TRBD1. Per the germline V gene, CDR1 is SGHTA and CDR2 is FQGTGA. The V segment lost 5 bases and the J segment 2 bases; nucleotides outside the gene matches: 12. This CDR3 has 17 amino acids. The DNA of the CDR3 is TGTGCCAGCAGCCATGCGAGACAGGGGCTAATCACAGATACGCAGTATTTT. Encoded protein: CASSHARQGLITDTQYF.

The V call is TRBV10-3, the J call TRBJ2-1; weak D call: TRBD2 (6 bases). With 0 bases removed from V and 5 bases from J, the gap between germline ends came to 8 bases. The CDR3 totals 14 residues. The germline gives CDR1 ENHRY, CDR2 SYGVKD. In nucleotides, the CDR3 is TGTGCCATCAGTGAGTCAACGGGGGACAATGAGCAGTTCTTC. It specifies CAISESTGDNEQFF.

V gene TRBV7-2 combines with J gene TRBJ1-5, with 9 positions matching TRBD1. Germline V CDR1 and CDR2: SGHTA, FQGNSA. The CDR3 length is 15 residues. J gave up 2 bases and V 4 bases, and 3 bases lay outside the gene matches. The CDR3 sequence is CASSSRQGGNQPQHF. The CDR3 DNA reads TGTGCCAGCAGCTCCCGACAGGGGGGCAATCAGCCCCAGCATTTT.

The chain employs TRBV5-1 and TRBJ2-3, with 9 bases identical to TRBD2. The length of the CDR3 is 15 residues. Germline lookup yields CDR1 SGHRS and CDR2 YFSETQ. V trimming: 4 bases; J trimming: 3 bases; junction bases outside the gene matches: 6. The CDR3 DNA reads as TGCGCCAGCAGCGATAGCGGGGGAACGACAGATACGCAGTATTTT. Translated: CASSDSGGTTDTQYF.

V is TRBV2 and J is TRBJ1-5; D may be TRBD1 (5 bases). Trimming removed 8 bases from V and 7 bases from J, with 18 bases in between. The CDR3 totals 14 residues. Germline V gives CDR1 SNHLY, CDR2 FYNNEI. CDR3 sequence reads: CASAGVGARQPQHF. The CDR3 region has the DNA TGTGCCAGCGCGGGGGTAGGGGCCCGACAGCCCCAGCATTTT.

V gene TRBV14 combines with J gene TRBJ1-5; D uncertain. The CDR3 is made up of 12 amino acids. Germline V gene sequence: CDR1 SGHDN, CDR2 FVKESK. Between the trimmed V and J ends, which lost 1 base and 6 bases, there was a span of 4 bases. DNA for the CDR3: TGTGCCAGCAGCCAAGGATCTCAGCCCCAGCATTTT. Protein sequence: CASSQGSQPQHF.

A few counts support this clone. The V gene is TRBV18, the J gene TRBJ2-1; 8 bases line up with TRBD2. Germline V gene sequence: CDR1 KGHSH, CDR2 LQKENI. V trimming: 3 bases; J trimming: 5 bases; junction bases outside the gene matches: 3. The CDR3 covers 14 residues. The CDR3, as DNA: TGTGCCAGCTCACCCGGGACTAGTCACAATGAGCAGTTCTTC. Protein product: CASSPGTSHNEQFF. The whole variable domain, filled in from reference TRBV18 and TRBJ2-1, reads NAGVMQNPRHLVRRRGQEARLRCSPMKGHSHVYWYRQLPEEGLKFMVYLQKENIIDESGMPKERFSAEFPKEGPSILRIQQVVRGDSAAYFCASSPGTSHNEQFFGPGTRLTVL.

V and J are TRBV19 and TRBJ2-3; 10 positions agree with TRBD1. V lost 6 bases and J lost 4; bases outside the gene matches: 7. In germline, CDR1 is LNHDA, CDR2 SQIVND (reference sequence). The CDR3 sequence is 15 residues long. CDR3 DNA sequence: TGTGCCAGTAGCAGGGGAGGGACAGGGGCAGATACGCAGTATTTT. Amino acid sequence: CASSRGGTGADTQYF. Full variable domain (rest looked up from reference TRBV19 and TRBJ2-3): DGGITQSPKYLFRKEGQNVTLSCEQNLNHDAMYWYRQDPGQGLRLIYYSQIVNDFQKGDIAEGYSVSREKKESFPLTVTSAQKNPTAFYLCASSRGGTGADTQYFGPGTRLTVL.